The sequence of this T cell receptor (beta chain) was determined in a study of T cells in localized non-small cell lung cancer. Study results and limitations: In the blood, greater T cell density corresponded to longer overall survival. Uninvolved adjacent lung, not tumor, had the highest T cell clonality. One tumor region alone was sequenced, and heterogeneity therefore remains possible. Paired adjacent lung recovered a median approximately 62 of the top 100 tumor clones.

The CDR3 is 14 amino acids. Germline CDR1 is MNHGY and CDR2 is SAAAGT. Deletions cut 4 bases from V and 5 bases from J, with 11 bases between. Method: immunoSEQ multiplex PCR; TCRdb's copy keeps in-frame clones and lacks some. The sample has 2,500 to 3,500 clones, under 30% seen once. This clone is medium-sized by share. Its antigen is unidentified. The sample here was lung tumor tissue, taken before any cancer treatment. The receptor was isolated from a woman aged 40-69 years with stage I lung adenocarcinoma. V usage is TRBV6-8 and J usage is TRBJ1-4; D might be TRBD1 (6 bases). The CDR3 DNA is TGTGCCAGCAGTTTACCGCAGGGGAATGAAAAACTGTTTTTT. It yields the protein CASSLPQGNEKLFF.